This TCR beta chain was identified in a study of OX40 agonist ivuxolimab in advanced cancers. At the level of the study: An agonistic human IgG2 monoclonal antibody against OX40 (CD134) was given. Prior therapy, whether anti-PD-1, anti-PD-L1 or anti-CTLA-4, was allowed, and approximately 40% had some. Intravenous ivuxolimab was administered to patients every 2 weeks at 0.01 to 10 mg/kg.

Germline loops: CDR1 MDHEN, CDR2 SYDVKM. Trimming took 8 bases from V and 5 from J, leaving 12 bases between them. The CDR3 consists of 13 residues. Assay: immunoSEQ multiplex PCR; the TCRdb copy retains only in-frame clones and omits some. The repertoire includes around 34,000 clones, nearly 90% of them detected once, and about 43% sits in the top ten. The clonotype comes from an adult with an advanced solid tumor such as melanoma, head and neck, liver or kidney cancer. Material: CD4+ or CD8+ T cells sorted from blood, obtained in a trial of the OX40 agonist ivuxolimab. V gene TRBV28 combines with J gene TRBJ1-4, with no clear D. In DNA form, the CDR3 reads TGTGCCAGCTCGGGGTGGGGAAATGAAAAACTGTTTTTT. It is translated as CASSGWGNEKLFF.